This TCR beta chain was documented in a study of blood T cells in healthy people across ages. The study, taken as a whole, reports: The study found more naive CD4+ cells and higher diversity in long-lived than aged donors.

This clonotype was observed a few times. Its specificity is not known. Relative to the germline gene, one junction end is altered; a read error may explain this. Germline V gene lookup returns CDR1 DFQATT and CDR2 SNEGSKA (reference sequence). The CDR3 runs 9 residues. With a J-beta primer mix and a sample-barcoded 5' primer, a second PCR ran about 7 to 11 cycles. TCRdb passed the 5' RACE reads through MiXCR, listing each CDR3 protein once. The table lists around 1,000,000 distinct CDR3 sequences, approximately 25% of them singletons. Every donor contributed approximately 10 milliliters of peripheral blood by blood draw. This same sample was also taken into another study, of T cells of mothers and their children. That report adds: The M1S primer of the second PCR added sample barcodes and 2-4 random nucleotides.

This clonotype was sampled from a girl aged 2 to 10 in good health. The chain employs TRBV20-1 and TRBJ2-5; no clear D. The specimen was blood. The CDR3 DNA reads TGCAGTGCCAGAGAGACCCAGTACTTC. Its protein product is CSARETQYF.